This T cell receptor beta chain stems from a study of identical twins. TCRdb re-analysed the 5' RACE reads in MiXCR, keeping a single row per CDR3 protein. This sample yields 300,000 to 400,000 distinct CDR3 sequences, of which around 12% are seen a single time; approximately 7.6% belongs to the top ten. The ends lost 9 bases at V and 2 bases at J; junction bases unmatched: 4. This CDR3 is built from 13 residues. Germline V gives CDR1 MNHNS, CDR2 SASEGT. About this clonotype itself: The antigen is unknown.

Study findings and constraints: Twin pairs had excess sharing that was weaker in beta out-of-frame sequences.

These same data were also listed under a study on yellow fever vaccine responses in identical twins.

The source material was CD8+ T cells sorted from blood. V is TRBV6-1 and J is TRBJ2-1, with 7 bases fitting TRBD2. The receptor was isolated from a woman aged 18-29 years in good health. The chain's CDR3 is CASSGGPYNEQFF. For the CDR3, the DNA is TGTGCCAGTTCGGGAGGTCCCTACAATGAGCAGTTCTTC.